Listed below are T cell receptor beta chains from one sample, sequenced in a study of cytomegalovirus exposure and HLA in healthy donors. Profiling relied on immunoSEQ multiplex PCR, and the TCRdb table lists in-frame clones only, not all of them. Altogether approximately 170,000 clones are present, roughly 73% being singletons, with the ten largest covering about 3.4%. Sequencing input: PBMCs. Receptor source: a female donor in good health and CMV-seronegative. Both conserved end residues are part of each CDR3. A D gene is named only where the DNA matches it firmly. Not every row has a clone size; where given, it reads once, few, many or a size class.

>TRBJ2-3|TRBV13|NA|TRBD2
TGTGCCAGCAGCTTTACGGGAGGGACTTTAGATACGCAGTATTTT
CASSFTGGTLDTQYF
>TRBJ2-1|TRBV9|NA|TRBD2
TGTGCCAGCAGCGCAGAACAGACTAGCGGGAGGGCCCTTTTGCAGTTCTTC
CASSAEQTSGRALLQFF
>TRBJ2-3|TRBV4-2|few|TRBD2
TGTGCCAGCAGCCAAGAGGTTAGCGGGGGCCCAGATACGCAGTATTTT
CASSQEVSGGPDTQYF
>TRBJ2-2|TRBV7-3|NA|TRBD2
TGTGCCAGCAGTAAACAGTCAGGACTAGCGGGGAACACCGGGGAGCTGTTTTTT
CASSKQSGLAGNTGELFF
>TRBJ1-2|TRBV28|NA|TRBD1
TGTGCCAGCAGTGCCGGGACAGGGTACGTCCCGAACTATGGCTACACCTTC
CASSAGTGYVPNYGYTF
>TRBJ2-7|TRBV28|NA|TRBD1
TGTGCCAGCAGTTTACCCACCAACCTGGGACAGGCATACGAGCAGTACTTC
CASSLPTNLGQAYEQYF
>TRBJ2-7|TRBV29-1|NA|NA
TGCAGCGTTGATGGAGGGGGCCCCCTCTACGAGCAGTACTTC
CSVDGGGPLYEQYF
>TRBJ1-6|TRBV5-4|NA|NA
TGTGCCAGCAGGCGGGCCCCAGCATCGGCCTCACCCCTCCACTTT
CASRRAPASASPLHF
>TRBJ2-4|TRBV30|few|TRBD2
TGTGCCTGGAGTGGAGGGCTAGCGGGAGGCGGCATTCAGTACTTC
CAWSGGLAGGGIQYF
>TRBJ2-7|TRBV5-1|NA|NA
TGCGCCAGCAGCCTCACAGGTTCCTACGAGCAGTACTTC
CASSLTGSYEQYF
>TRBJ2-1|TRBV7-3|NA|TRBD2
TGTGCCAGCAGCTTAACGTTCGCGGGAGGCAATGAGCAGTTCTTC
CASSLTFAGGNEQFF
>TRBJ2-7|TRBV7-9|NA|NA
TGTGCCAGCAGCTTAGCGGTCAGGGACTACGAGCAGTACTTC
CASSLAVRDYEQYF
>TRBJ2-5|TRBV2|few|TRBD2
TGTGCCAGCAGTGCGGGACTAGACCAAGAGACCCAGTACTTC
CASSAGLDQETQYF
>TRBJ1-1|TRBV27|NA|NA
TGTGCCAGCAGTTTAGGGGGAGGCACTGAAGCTTTCTTT
CASSLGGGTEAFF
>TRBJ2-7|TRBV5-6|NA|NA
TGTGCCAGCAGCTTATACCAGGGACTCCGAGGCACCTACGAGCAGTACTTC
CASSLYQGLRGTYEQYF
>TRBJ1-6|TRBV29-1|NA|NA
TGCAGCGTTGCGGCCGGGATGGATTCACCCCTCCACTTT
CSVAAGMDSPLHF
>TRBJ1-1|TRBV19|NA|NA
TGTGCCAGTAGTATACGGCCCCCGGGAGGGGGATATGAAGCTTTCTTT
CASSIRPPGGGYEAFF
>TRBJ2-6|TRBV28|NA|NA
TGTGCCAGCAGTTTATGGAAAGGGTTCGGGGACTCTGGGGCCAACGTCCTGACTTTC
CASSLWKGFGDSGANVLTF
>TRBJ2-2|TRBV5-1|NA|TRBD1
TGCGCCAGCAGCTTCGAACAGCGGACAGGCAGGTACACCGGGGAGCTGTTTTTT
CASSFEQRTGRYTGELFF
>TRBJ2-3|TRBV7-2|NA|NA
TGTGCCAGCTCCGGGGTCTCAGATACGCAGTATTTT
CASSGVSDTQYF
>TRBJ2-1|TRBV6-5|NA|NA
TGTGCCAGCAGACAGGGAAACTACAATGAGCAGTTCTTC
CASRQGNYNEQFF
>TRBJ1-1|TRBV5-1|few|NA
TGCGCCAGCAGCCATACTTTGAACACTGAAGCTTTCTTT
CASSHTLNTEAFF
>TRBJ1-4|TRBV6-5|few|NA
TGTGCCAGCAGTTACTCTGACAGCCCAACTAATGAAAAACTGTTTTTT
CASSYSDSPTNEKLFF
>TRBJ2-1|TRBV5-1|NA|TRBD2
TGCGCCAGCAGCTTGGACGTCGGTAGCGGGGGGTTAAATGAGCAGTTCTTC
CASSLDVGSGGLNEQFF
>TRBJ1-6|TRBV9|NA|TRBD1
TGTGCCAGCAGCTCCAAGGACAGGGGATATTCACCCCTCCACTTT
CASSSKDRGYSPLHF
>TRBJ1-1|TRBV18|NA|TRBD1
TGTGCCAGCTCTCCTGGACAGGGGGCAAGGTCTGAAGCTTTCTTT
CASSPGQGARSEAFF
>TRBJ2-3|TRBV9|few|NA
TGTGCCAGCAGCGTAGTTGGTAGAATCACAGATACGCAGTATTTT
CASSVVGRITDTQYF
>TRBJ2-5|TRBV7-6|NA|NA
TGTGCCAGCAGCTTAGCGGTATTAGCCCAAGAGACCCAGTACTTC
CASSLAVLAQETQYF
>TRBJ2-7|TRBV7-9|NA|TRBD1
TGTGCCAGCAGCTTGGGGACAGGCGAGATTATATACGAGCAGTACTTC
CASSLGTGEIIYEQYF
>TRBJ1-2|TRBV5-1|NA|NA
TGCGCCAGCAGCTTGACCGGGACTGACTATTCTAGTAACTATGGCTACACCTTC
CASSLTGTDYSSNYGYTF
>TRBJ1-4|TRBV6-1|NA|NA
TGTGCCAGCAGTGAAGTACAGGGAGCAACTAATGAAAAACTGTTTTTT
CASSEVQGATNEKLFF
>TRBJ1-5|TRBV21-1|NA|NA
TGTGCCAGCCCCTTGACAGGGTATAGCAATCAGCCCCAGCATTTT
CASPLTGYSNQPQHF
>TRBJ1-2|TRBV19|few|NA
TGTGCCAGTCGTCTCCCGGGAGCGGTGGACTATGGCTACACCTTC
CASRLPGAVDYGYTF
>TRBJ2-7|TRBV5-8|once|TRBD2
TGTGCCAGCAGCAGTCGGGCTAGCGGGGTCTACGAGCAGTACTTC
CASSSRASGVYEQYF
>TRBJ2-3|TRBV14|NA|TRBD1
TGTGCCAGCAGCCGAGGGGGCGTCTACACAGATACGCAGTATTTT
CASSRGGVYTDTQYF
>TRBJ2-7|TRBV4-1|NA|NA
TGCGCCAGCAGCCAGGATAATAGCGGCTACGAGCAGTACTTC
CASSQDNSGYEQYF
>TRBJ1-1|TRBV6-6|NA|NA
TGTGCCAGCAGTCGGGGGTCGAACACTGAAGCTTTCTTT
CASSRGSNTEAFF
>TRBJ2-1|TRBV7-3|NA|NA
TGTGCCAGCAGCACCACCCCAGACAATGAGCAGTTCTTC
CASSTTPDNEQFF
>TRBJ1-4|TRBV6-6|NA|NA
TGTGCCAGCAGTCCCCCCGGGGGTCTAAATGAAAAACTGTTTTTT
CASSPPGGLNEKLFF
>TRBJ2-7|TRBV5-8|NA|TRBD2
TGTGCCAGCAGCTCCGCTCACATAGCGGGAGGGCGGGGTTACGAGCAGTACTTC
CASSSAHIAGGRGYEQYF
>TRBJ2-1|TRBV9|few|TRBD2
TGTGCCAGCAGCGTAAGCGGGGGAGGCAACAATGAGCAGTTCTTC
CASSVSGGGNNEQFF
>TRBJ2-7|TRBV28|NA|TRBD2
TGTGCCAGCACCTTGGGAGGGGACGAGCAGTACTTC
CASTLGGDEQYF
>TRBJ2-7|TRBV21-1|NA|NA
TGTGCCAGCAGCAAATCTTCCGGGCCGAGGGACGAGCAGTACTTC
CASSKSSGPRDEQYF
>TRBJ1-2|TRBV6-1|NA|NA
TGTGCCAGCAGTAATTCTGGGGCCCCTAAGGACACCTTC
CASSNSGAPKDTF
>TRBJ1-2|TRBV5-1|NA|TRBD1
TGCGCCAGCAGCATACAGGGGGGGGAAGAAGGCTACACCTTC
CASSIQGGEEGYTF
>TRBJ2-1|TRBV5-1|NA|TRBD2
TGCGCCAGCAGCTTGGCCTTGCTAGCGGGGGGGGAGCAGTTCTTC
CASSLALLAGGEQFF
>TRBJ2-1|TRBV14|few|TRBD2
TGTGCCAGCTCTCTAGCGGGGGCGGACAATGAGCAGTTCTTC
CASSLAGADNEQFF
>TRBJ2-1|TRBV11-2|once|TRBD2
TGTGCCAGCAGCTCGCGGACTAGCGGGGACAATGAGCAGTTCTTC
CASSSRTSGDNEQFF
>TRBJ2-5|TRBV7-2|NA|TRBD1
TGTGCCAGCAGCTGGGACAGGGAGACCCAGTACTTC
CASSWDRETQYF
>TRBJ2-7|TRBV5-4|NA|NA
TGTGCCAGCAGCTTGGGGGTGTGGGAGTCCTACGAGCAGTACTTC
CASSLGVWESYEQYF
>TRBJ1-2|TRBV18|NA|NA
TGTGCCAGCTCACTTCAGGACTATGGCTACACCTTC
CASSLQDYGYTF
>TRBJ1-6|TRBV6-5|NA|TRBD1
TGTGCCAGCAGTTACTCTGGACAGGGGAATTCACCCCTCCACTTT
CASSYSGQGNSPLHF
>TRBJ2-7|TRBV18|NA|TRBD1
TGTGCCAGCTCACCGGACAGGGACGAGCAGTACTTC
CASSPDRDEQYF
>TRBJ1-1|TRBV7-9|NA|TRBD1
TGTGCCAGCAGCGCGGACAGGTTTTTATCTTGGCGGGGATTT
CASSADRFLSWRGF
>TRBJ2-1|TRBV5-4|few|TRBD2
TGTGCCAGCAGCTTGCTACTAGCGGGAGGTGAGCAGTTCTTC
CASSLLLAGGEQFF